This passage covers 2 T cell receptor beta chains from one sample sequenced in a study of identical twins. TCRdb independently ran MiXCR on the 5' RACE reads; one entry per CDR3 protein. Altogether 1.5 million to 2 million distinct CDR3 sequences are present, 32% being singletons, with the ten largest covering roughly 0.3%. The sequencing sample was made of cord blood. Receptors originate from a newborn girl in good health.

The V gene is TRBV20-1, the J gene TRBJ2-1, with a possible D match to TRBD1 (6 bases). The CDR3 has 14 amino acids. The germline V gene has CDR1 DFQATT and CDR2 SNEGSKA (reference sequence). V was cut by 3 bases and J by 0 bases, with 9 bases left in between. DNA for the CDR3: TGCAGTGCTAGTAGGGGGAACTCCTACAATGAGCAGTTCTTC. It translates to CSASRGNSYNEQFF.

This clonotype was seen more than once but under ten times. The chain carries TRBV29-1 and TRBJ2-5; D might be TRBD1 (7 bases). Trimming took off 2 bases at V and 13 bases at J, with 8 bases between the two ends. CDR3 size: 9 residues. Germline values: CDR1 SQVTM, CDR2 ANQGSEA. The CDR3 nucleotides read TGCAGCGTTGAACAGGGGGGGTACTTC. The encoded protein is CSVEQGGYF.